A selection of T cell receptor beta chains follows, all from one sample in a study of blood T cell repertoires in COVID-19. Only in-frame clones appear in the TCRdb table, and some are missing; sequencing was by immunoSEQ multiplex PCR. In the table there are 150,000 to 200,000 clones, 83% of which are singletons. Sequencing was done on a sample of peripheral blood. The source of these receptors is a woman aged 70-85 years with COVID-19, enrolled during active disease. The CDR3 runs from the conserved cysteine through the conserved F or W. D genes are given only for firm matches. The size of a clone is reported for some rows only, either as once, few or many, or as a class for expanded clones.

CDR3aa: CASRGGATNEKLFF
CDR3nt: TGTGCCAGCAGAGGGGGAGCAACTAATGAAAAACTGTTTTTT
d_gene: .
abundance: .
j_gene: TRBJ1-4
len: 14
v_gene: TRBV7-2

CDR3aa: CASSLGGLAGGRTDTQYF
CDR3nt: TGTGCCAGCAGCTTAGGGGGACTAGCGGGAGGGCGGACAGATACGCAGTATTTT
d_gene: TRBD2
abundance: .
j_gene: TRBJ2-3
len: 18
v_gene: TRBV11-2

CDR3aa: CAWAGKQNEKLFF
CDR3nt: TGTGCCTGGGCAGGGAAGCAGAATGAAAAACTGTTTTTT
d_gene: .
abundance: few
j_gene: TRBJ1-4
len: 13
v_gene: TRBV30

CDR3aa: CASSLFSSGNDEQFF
CDR3nt: TGTGCCAGCAGTTTATTTAGTAGCGGGAACGATGAGCAGTTCTTC
d_gene: TRBD2
abundance: .
j_gene: TRBJ2-1
len: 15
v_gene: TRBV28

CDR3aa: CASSSNTDTQYF
CDR3nt: TGTGCCAGCAGTTCTAACACAGATACGCAGTATTTT
d_gene: .
abundance: once
j_gene: TRBJ2-3
len: 12
v_gene: TRBV27

CDR3aa: CASGLGRANEQYF
CDR3nt: TGTGCCAGCGGACTGGGTAGGGCTAACGAGCAGTACTTC
d_gene: .
abundance: .
j_gene: TRBJ2-7
len: 13
v_gene: TRBV6-5

CDR3aa: CASSLLSGREETQYF
CDR3nt: TGTGCCAGCAGCTTACTTTCTGGCAGGGAAGAGACCCAGTACTTC
d_gene: .
abundance: few
j_gene: TRBJ2-5
len: 15
v_gene: TRBV7-7

CDR3aa: CASSITSGKAGQYF
CDR3nt: TGTGCCAGTAGTATTACTAGCGGAAAAGCTGGGCAGTACTTC
d_gene: TRBD2
abundance: .
j_gene: TRBJ2-7
len: 14
v_gene: TRBV19

CDR3aa: CASSNLARNLYTQYF
CDR3nt: TGCGCCAGCAGCAACCTAGCAAGAAACCTTTATACCCAGTACTTC
d_gene: .
abundance: .
j_gene: TRBJ2-5
len: 15
v_gene: TRBV4-1

CDR3aa: CASSPLASGSEQYF
CDR3nt: TGTGCCAGCAGCCCTCTGGCTAGCGGCTCCGAGCAGTACTTC
d_gene: TRBD2
abundance: .
j_gene: TRBJ2-7
len: 14
v_gene: TRBV3-1/TRBV3-2

CDR3aa: CASTNTGLAGVSGELFF
CDR3nt: TGCGCCAGCACCAACACGGGACTAGCGGGAGTAAGCGGGGAGCTGTTTTTT
d_gene: TRBD2
abundance: .
j_gene: TRBJ2-2
len: 17
v_gene: TRBV5-1

CDR3aa: CATALGGQASTGPQHF
CDR3nt: TGTGCCACAGCCCTGGGGGGACAGGCATCAACGGGGCCCCAGCATTTT
d_gene: TRBD1
abundance: .
j_gene: TRBJ1-5
len: 16
v_gene: TRBV28

CDR3aa: CASNGGGVNTQYF
CDR3nt: TGTGCCAGCAATGGAGGGGGGGTTAATACGCAGTATTTT
d_gene: .
abundance: .
j_gene: TRBJ2-3
len: 13
v_gene: TRBV2

CDR3aa: CASSYAGRMGYTF
CDR3nt: TGTGCCAGCAGTTACGCAGGCAGGATGGGCTACACCTTC
d_gene: .
abundance: .
j_gene: TRBJ1-2
len: 13
v_gene: TRBV6-2/TRBV6-3

CDR3aa: CASSLGLSGGADTQYF
CDR3nt: TGTGCCAGCAGCTTGGGGTTAAGTGGAGGGGCAGATACGCAGTATTTT
d_gene: .
abundance: .
j_gene: TRBJ2-3
len: 16
v_gene: TRBV5-4

CDR3aa: CASSLGGGGNTGELFF
CDR3nt: TGTGCCAGCAGTTTAGGGGGCGGGGGCAACACCGGGGAGCTGTTTTTT
d_gene: .
abundance: .
j_gene: TRBJ2-2
len: 16
v_gene: TRBV28

CDR3aa: CASSPGEESSYEQYF
CDR3nt: TGTGCCAGCAGCCCGGGGGAGGAGAGCTCCTACGAGCAGTACTTC
d_gene: .
abundance: .
j_gene: TRBJ2-7
len: 15
v_gene: TRBV11-3

CDR3aa: CASSLRQGNTGELFF
CDR3nt: TGTGCCAGCAGCCTCCGACAGGGAAACACCGGGGAGCTGTTTTTT
d_gene: TRBD1
abundance: .
j_gene: TRBJ2-2
len: 15
v_gene: TRBV7-2

CDR3aa: CASSLDRGSWGETQYF
CDR3nt: TGTGCCAGCAGCCTGGACAGGGGGAGTTGGGGAGAGACCCAGTACTTC
d_gene: TRBD1
abundance: .
j_gene: TRBJ2-5
len: 16
v_gene: TRBV7-2

CDR3aa: CASSIGRGTNYGYTF
CDR3nt: TGTGCCAGTAGTATAGGTAGAGGCACAAACTATGGCTACACCTTC
d_gene: .
abundance: once
j_gene: TRBJ1-2
len: 15
v_gene: TRBV19

CDR3aa: CASSPSGNTEAFF
CDR3nt: TGTGCCAGCAGCCCCTCCGGGAACACTGAAGCTTTCTTT
d_gene: .
abundance: once
j_gene: TRBJ1-1
len: 13
v_gene: TRBV7-9

CDR3aa: CAWSVPGLAGGPLNYNEQFF
CDR3nt: TGTGCCTGGAGTGTCCCGGGACTAGCGGGAGGCCCGCTCAATTACAATGAGCAGTTCTTC
d_gene: TRBD2
abundance: .
j_gene: TRBJ2-1
len: 20
v_gene: TRBV30

CDR3aa: CASSLGSNTEAFF
CDR3nt: TGTGCCAGCAGCTTAGGCAGTAACACTGAAGCTTTCTTT
d_gene: .
abundance: .
j_gene: TRBJ1-1
len: 13
v_gene: TRBV7-8

CDR3aa: CASYTGGYNEQFF
CDR3nt: TGCGCCAGCTATACCGGGGGCTACAATGAGCAGTTCTTC
d_gene: .
abundance: .
j_gene: TRBJ2-1
len: 13
v_gene: TRBV5-1